This TCR beta chain appears in the sequencing data of a study of response to subunit inactivated influenza vaccine. Overall study results and limits: Only a handful of new T cells, the authors suggested, are recruited with each seasonal influenza vaccination.

This CDR3 region has 15 residues. V dropped 0 bases and J dropped 1 base, with 8 bases sitting between them. Germline assignment: CDR1 SGHDT and CDR2 YYEEEE. As regards this clonotype: Its antigen remains unknown.

TCRdb analysed the RT-PCR reads with MiXCR anew, one entry per CDR3 protein. The profile shows 560,000 or so distinct CDR3 sequences, approximately 7.7% of them singletons. The sequence derives from a man aged 45 to 70 who received an inactivated influenza vaccine. The sample was PBMCs from blood, taken 23 to 25 months after vaccination. V gene TRBV5-6 combines with J gene TRBJ2-4; D gene unclear. Here the CDR3 reads CASSLDRHAKNIQYF. CDR3 nucleotide sequence: TGTGCCAGCAGCTTGGACAGACACGCCAAAAACATTCAGTACTTC.